The rows below give T cell receptor beta chains drawn from one sample of a study of circulating CD8 cells and anti-PD-1 response in melanoma. TCRdb re-derived calls from the reads in MiXCR, one entry per CDR3 protein. The sample consists of about 210 distinct CDR3 sequences, 6.5% to 8% of them appearing once. Sequences were derived from CD8+ T cells from PBMCs, sampled at baseline or after one month of anti-PD-1 therapy (not recorded which). Source of these receptors: a human donor with melanoma. CDR3s include the opening cysteine and the closing phenylalanine or tryptophan. The D gene is left open where the match is weak. Rows may omit the clone size; those that give it use once, few, many or a size class.

abundance | d_gene | j_gene | v_gene | CDR3nt | CDR3aa
NA | NA | TRBJ2-1 | TRBV19 | TGTGCCAGTAGTGGGCAGGGCACCTACAATGAGCAGTTCTTC | CASSGQGTYNEQFF
large | NA | TRBJ2-7 | TRBV19 | TGTGCCAGTAGTATCCGGCTGGGAAAGGGTGGATACGAGCAGTACTTC | CASSIRLGKGGYEQYF
medium-sized | NA | TRBJ2-7 | TRBV19 | TGTGCCAGTAGTATGACCTATGGCTACGAGCAGTACTTC | CASSMTYGYEQYF
large | NA | TRBJ2-5 | TRBV18 | TGTGCCAGCTCACCACGATCAGGAACACAAGAGACCCAGTACTTC | CASSPRSGTQETQYF
few | NA | TRBJ2-1 | TRBV11-2 | TGTGCCAGCAGCTTCACTGGGGGCAATGGGCAGTTCTTC | CASSFTGGNGQFF
large | TRBD2 | TRBJ2-1 | TRBV19 | TGTGCCAGCCAAGCGGGGCTATACTACAATGAGCAGTTCTTC | CASQAGLYYNEQFF
medium-sized | NA | TRBJ1-5 | TRBV28 | TGTGCCAGCAGTCCTGGGATGAAGCCCCAGCATTTT | CASSPGMKPQHF
large | NA | TRBJ2-7 | TRBV10-1 | TGCGCCAGCGTCCCCCGGTACGAGCAGTACTTC | CASVPRYEQYF